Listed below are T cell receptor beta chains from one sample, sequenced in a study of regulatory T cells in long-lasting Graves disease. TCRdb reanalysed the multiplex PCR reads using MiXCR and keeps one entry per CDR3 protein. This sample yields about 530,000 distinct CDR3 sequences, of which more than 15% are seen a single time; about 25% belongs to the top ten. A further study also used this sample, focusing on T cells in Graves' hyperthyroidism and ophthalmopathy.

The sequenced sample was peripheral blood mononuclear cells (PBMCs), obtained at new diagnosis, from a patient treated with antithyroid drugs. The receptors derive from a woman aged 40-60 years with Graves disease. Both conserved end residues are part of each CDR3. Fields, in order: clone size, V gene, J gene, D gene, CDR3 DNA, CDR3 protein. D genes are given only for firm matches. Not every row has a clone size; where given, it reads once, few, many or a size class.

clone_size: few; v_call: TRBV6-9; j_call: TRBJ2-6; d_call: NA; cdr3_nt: TGTGCCAGCAGTTGGATACAGGGTTTAAGTGGGGCCAACGTCCTGACTTTC; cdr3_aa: CASSWIQGLSGANVLTF
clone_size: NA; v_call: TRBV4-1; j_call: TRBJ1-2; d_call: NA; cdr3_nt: TGCGCCAGCAGCCAAGATATGGACCCCTATGGCTACACCTTC; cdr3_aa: CASSQDMDPYGYTF
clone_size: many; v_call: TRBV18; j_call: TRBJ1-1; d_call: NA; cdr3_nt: TGTGCCAGCTCACCACAACAGCTGAACACTGAAGCTTTCTTT; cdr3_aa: CASSPQQLNTEAFF
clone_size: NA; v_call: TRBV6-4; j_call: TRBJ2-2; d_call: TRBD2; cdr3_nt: TGTGCCAGCAGTTACCGGGGGGACGGCTACACCGGGGAGCTGTTTTTT; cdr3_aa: CASSYRGDGYTGELFF
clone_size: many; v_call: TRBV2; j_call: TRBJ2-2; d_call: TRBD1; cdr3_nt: TGTGCCAGAACAGGGGGCAGCACCGGGGAGCTGTTTTTT; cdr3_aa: CARTGGSTGELFF
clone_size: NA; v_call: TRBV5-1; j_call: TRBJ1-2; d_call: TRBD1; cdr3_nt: TGCGCCAGCAGCTCGGGCAGGACAGGGGATTATGGCTACACCTTC; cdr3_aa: CASSSGRTGDYGYTF
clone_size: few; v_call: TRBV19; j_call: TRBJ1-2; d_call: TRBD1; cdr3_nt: TGTGCCGCTACAAGACAGGGAGCTAACTATGGCTACACCTTC; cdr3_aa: CAATRQGANYGYTF
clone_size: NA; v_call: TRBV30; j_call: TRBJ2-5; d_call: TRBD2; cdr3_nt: TGTGCCTGGACTATAGGACTAGCGGGAGGGGAGACCCAGTACTTC; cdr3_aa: CAWTIGLAGGETQYF
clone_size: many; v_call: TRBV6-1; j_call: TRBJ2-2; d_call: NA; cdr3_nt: TGTGCCAGCAGTACCCACAGGGACGCCGGGGAGCTGTTTTTT; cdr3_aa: CASSTHRDAGELFF
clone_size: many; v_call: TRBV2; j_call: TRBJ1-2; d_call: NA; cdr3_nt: TGTGCCAGCAGGAGAGAGGCTAACTATGGCTACACCTTC; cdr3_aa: CASRREANYGYTF
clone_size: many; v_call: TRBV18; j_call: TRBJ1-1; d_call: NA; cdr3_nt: TGTGCCAGCTCACCGAGGACGTTGGTGAACACTGAAGCTTTCTTT; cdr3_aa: CASSPRTLVNTEAFF
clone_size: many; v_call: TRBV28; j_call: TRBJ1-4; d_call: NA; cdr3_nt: TGTGCCAGCAGTATCCCGACAGTGGGAGTTGAAAAACTGTTTTTT; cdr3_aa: CASSIPTVGVEKLFF
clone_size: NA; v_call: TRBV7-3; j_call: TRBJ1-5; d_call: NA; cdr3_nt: TGTGCCAGCAGCCGGCCGTGGGTGGGCTATAGCAATCAGCCCCAGCATTTT; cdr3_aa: CASSRPWVGYSNQPQHF
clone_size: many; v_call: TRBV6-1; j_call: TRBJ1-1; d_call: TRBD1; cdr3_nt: TGTGCCAGCCACGAAGGGACAGGGATAGCTTTCTTT; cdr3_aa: CASHEGTGIAFF
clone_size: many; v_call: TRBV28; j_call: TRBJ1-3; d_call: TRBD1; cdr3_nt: TGTGCCAGCACCTCCGATGCAGGGGGGGAGTTAAACACCATATATTTT; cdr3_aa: CASTSDAGGELNTIYF
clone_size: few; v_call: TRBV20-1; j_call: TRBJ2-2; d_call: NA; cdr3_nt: TGCAGTGCTAGTCCCCCTTGGGATACGGGCACCGGGGAGCTGTTTTTT; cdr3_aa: CSASPPWDTGTGELFF
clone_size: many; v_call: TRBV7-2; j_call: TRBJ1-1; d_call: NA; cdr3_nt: TGTGCCAGCAGGTTTTACGGGGGGGCCACTGAAGCTTTCTTT; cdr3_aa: CASRFYGGATEAFF
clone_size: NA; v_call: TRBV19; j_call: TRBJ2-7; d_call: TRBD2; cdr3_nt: TGTGCCAGTAGTTTCACTAGCGGGGGGGCCCCCCCCTACGAGCAGTACTTC; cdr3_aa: CASSFTSGGAPPYEQYF
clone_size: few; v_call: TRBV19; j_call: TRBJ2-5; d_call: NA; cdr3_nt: TGTGCCAGTAGTACGTCAGCTGGGATCCAAGAGACCCAGTACTTC; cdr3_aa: CASSTSAGIQETQYF
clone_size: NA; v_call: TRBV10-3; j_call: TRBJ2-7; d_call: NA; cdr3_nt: TGTGCCATCAGTGAAATGACAGGATCCTCCGAGCAGTACTTC; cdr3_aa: CAISEMTGSSEQYF
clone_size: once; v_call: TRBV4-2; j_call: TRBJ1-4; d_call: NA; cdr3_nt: TGTGCCAGCAGCCAAGATGAGGGCAGACAAAATGAAAAACTGTTTTTT; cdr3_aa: CASSQDEGRQNEKLFF
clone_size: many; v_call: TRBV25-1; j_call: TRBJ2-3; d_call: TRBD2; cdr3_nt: TGTGCCAGCAGTGTCGGGACTAGCTCGTCAGATACGCAGTATTTT; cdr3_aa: CASSVGTSSSDTQYF
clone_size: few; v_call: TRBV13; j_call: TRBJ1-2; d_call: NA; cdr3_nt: TGTGCCAGCAGCCTCGGACCGATCCAAAATGCCTACTATGGCTACACCTTC; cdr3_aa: CASSLGPIQNAYYGYTF
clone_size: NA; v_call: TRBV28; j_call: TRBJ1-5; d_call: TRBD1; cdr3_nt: TGTGCCAGCAGCCTCTCCGGGACAGGAAATAGGCCCCAGCATTTT; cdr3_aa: CASSLSGTGNRPQHF
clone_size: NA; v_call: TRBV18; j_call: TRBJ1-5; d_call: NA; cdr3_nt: TGTGCCAGCTCACCACCTGGCGGGGTTAGCAATCAGCCCCAGCATTTT; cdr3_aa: CASSPPGGVSNQPQHF
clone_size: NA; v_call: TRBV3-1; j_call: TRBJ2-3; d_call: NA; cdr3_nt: TGTGCCAGCAGCCAAGACCCCCTGGCGGGGGCCGCAGATACGCAGTATTTT; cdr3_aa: CASSQDPLAGAADTQYF
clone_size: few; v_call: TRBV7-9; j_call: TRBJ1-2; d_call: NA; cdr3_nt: TGTGCCAGCAGCTTTCCAGACTATGGCTACACCTTC; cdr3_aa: CASSFPDYGYTF
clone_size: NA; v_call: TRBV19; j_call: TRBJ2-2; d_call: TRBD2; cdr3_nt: TGTGCCAGTAAAGCGGAGCGGGGACGAACCGGGGAGCTGTTTTTT; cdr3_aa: CASKAERGRTGELFF
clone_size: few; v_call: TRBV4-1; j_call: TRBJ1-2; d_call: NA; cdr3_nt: TGCGCCAGCAGCCAAGATTCTGGCGGCAGAATTGGTGGCTACACCTTC; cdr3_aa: CASSQDSGGRIGGYTF
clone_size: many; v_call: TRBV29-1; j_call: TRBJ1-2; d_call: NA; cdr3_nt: TGCAGCGCTGACCCCTCGGGGGACTATGGCTACACCTTC; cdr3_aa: CSADPSGDYGYTF
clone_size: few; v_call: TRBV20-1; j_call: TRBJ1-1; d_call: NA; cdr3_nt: TGCAGTGCTAGAAATCGGGCGGGTACTGAAGCTTTCTTT; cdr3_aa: CSARNRAGTEAFF
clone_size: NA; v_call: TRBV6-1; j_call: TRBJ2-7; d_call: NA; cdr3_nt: TGTGCCAGCAGTGGGGACACTCTCTACGAGCAGTACTTC; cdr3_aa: CASSGDTLYEQYF
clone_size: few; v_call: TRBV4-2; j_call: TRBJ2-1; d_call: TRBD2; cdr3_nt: TGTGCCAGCAGCCAAGTGACTAGCGGGGGGGATGCCTTCTCCTACAATGAGCAGTTCTTC; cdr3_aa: CASSQVTSGGDAFSYNEQFF
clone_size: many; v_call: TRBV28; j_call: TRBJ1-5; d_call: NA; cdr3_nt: TGTGCCAGCAGCCTACCGCTCCACAGCAATCAGCCCCAGCATTTT; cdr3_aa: CASSLPLHSNQPQHF
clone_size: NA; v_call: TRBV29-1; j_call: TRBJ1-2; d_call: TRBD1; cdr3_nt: TGCAGCGTTTCTAACTACGACAGGGCCGAAGGCTACACCTTC; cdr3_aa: CSVSNYDRAEGYTF
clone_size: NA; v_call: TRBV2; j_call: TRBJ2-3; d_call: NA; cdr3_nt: TGTACCAGCAGCAACAGACCTACTAGCACAGATACGCAGTATTTT; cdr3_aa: CTSSNRPTSTDTQYF
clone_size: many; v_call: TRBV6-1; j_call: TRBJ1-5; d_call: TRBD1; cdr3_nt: TGTGCCAGCAACCCGACAGGGTGGGGCAATCAGCCCCAGCATTTT; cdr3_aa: CASNPTGWGNQPQHF
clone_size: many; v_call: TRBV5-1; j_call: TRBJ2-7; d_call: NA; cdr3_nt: TGCGCCAGCAGCAAGGAGGTAGCAGATTTTCTAAACTACGAGCAGTACTTC; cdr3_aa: CASSKEVADFLNYEQYF
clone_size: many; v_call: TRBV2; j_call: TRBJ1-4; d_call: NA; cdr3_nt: TGTGCCAGCAGAGGTCTGGGGTATTCTAATGAAAAACTGTTTTTT; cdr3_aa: CASRGLGYSNEKLFF
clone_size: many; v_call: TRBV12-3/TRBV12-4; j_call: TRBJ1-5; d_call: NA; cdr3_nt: TGTGCCAGCAGTTTAGCAGACATCAATCAGCCCCAGCATTTT; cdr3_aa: CASSLADINQPQHF
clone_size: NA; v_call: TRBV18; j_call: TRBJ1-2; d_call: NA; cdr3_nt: TGTGCCAGCTCATCTCGTTGGGGCGCGGAAGATGGCTACACCTTC; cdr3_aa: CASSSRWGAEDGYTF
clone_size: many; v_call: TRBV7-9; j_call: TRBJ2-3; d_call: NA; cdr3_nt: TGTGCCACCCCTCTAGGGCCAGATACGCAGTATTTT; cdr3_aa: CATPLGPDTQYF
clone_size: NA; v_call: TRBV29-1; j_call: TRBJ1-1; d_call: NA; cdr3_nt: TGCAGCGTTGAGGGCCTTCAGATAGGAGCTTCCTTT; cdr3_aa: CSVEGLQIGASF
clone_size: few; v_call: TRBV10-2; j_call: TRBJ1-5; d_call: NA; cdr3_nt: TGCGCCAGCAGTGAACAGCTGGGGGGCTTAGGGCCCCAGCATTTT; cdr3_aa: CASSEQLGGLGPQHF
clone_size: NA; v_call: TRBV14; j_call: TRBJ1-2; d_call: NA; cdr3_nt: TGTGCCAGCAGCCAAGGGGGTCAGGAAGAAATAGGCACCTTC; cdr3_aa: CASSQGGQEEIGTF